This entry lists 23 T cell receptor beta chains sequenced from one sample in a study of shared clonotypes between healthy human individuals. Here immunoSEQ multiplex PCR was the method, and the copy in TCRdb shows in-frame clones only, minus some. The sample has approximately 340,000 clones, around 67% seen once. Sequencing was carried out using memory CD4+ T cells sorted from blood. As for subset: CD45RA-negative fraction. These receptors all stem from a man aged 25 to 45 in good health.

The chain has TRBV19 and TRBJ1-5, with D possibly TRBD1 on 5 matching bases. This CDR3 is built from 12 residues. Trimming took 1 base from V and 11 from J, leaving 9 bases between them. CDR1 and CDR2 from the germline V gene are LNHDA and SQIVND (reference sequence). CDR3 nucleotides: TGTGCCAGTAGTATAGGTGGAGGGGCCCAGCATTTT. Translating gives CASSIGGGAQHF.

The chain couples TRBV14 to TRBJ2-7; a weak D match, TRBD2 (5 bases). The CDR3 length is 14 residues. The germline gives CDR1 SGHDN, CDR2 FVKESK. V shed 0 bases and J shed 2 bases, with 8 bases lying between them. This CDR3 is CASSQDGLPYEQYF. DNA of the CDR3: TGTGCCAGCAGCCAAGATGGACTCCCCTACGAGCAGTACTTC.

Only one count was recorded for this clone. J is TRBJ2-7 and V is TRBV9; 7 bases map to TRBD2. The J segment lost 2 bases and the V segment lost 4 bases, leaving 9 bases of the junction unmatched. In germline, CDR1 is SGDLS, CDR2 YYNGEE. This CDR3 comprises 15 residues. The CDR3 loop is CASSPRVAGAYEQYF. CDR3 coding DNA: TGTGCCAGCAGCCCCCGGGTAGCGGGCGCCTACGAGCAGTACTTC.

The V call is TRBV4-1, the J call TRBJ2-2; possibly TRBD2 for D (6 bases). Germline assignment: CDR1 MGHRA and CDR2 YSYEKL. The CDR3 spans 16 residues. V dropped 2 bases and J dropped 4 bases, with 14 bases sitting between them. The DNA of the CDR3 is TGCGCCAGCAGCCAACCCGGGACTCAGAGCACCGGGGAGCTGTTTTTT. Amino acids: CASSQPGTQSTGELFF.

This chain connects TRBV2 to TRBJ2-1; D is undetermined. Germline CDR1 is SNHLY and CDR2 is FYNNEI. V lost 7 bases, J lost 9 bases, and 10 bases lay in between. The CDR3 spans 11 residues. The CDR3 nucleotides are TGTGCCAGCATGGTCTCGGCTGAGCAGTTCTTC. Translation: CASMVSAEQFF.

The chain has TRBV6-1 and TRBJ1-2; 7 bases are a match to TRBD1. The CDR3 has 13 amino acids. Germline V CDR1 and CDR2: MNHNS, SASEGT. V trimming: 4 bases; J trimming: 3 bases; junction bases outside the gene matches: 2. As DNA, the CDR3 is TGTGCCAGCAGTGCGCAGGGGGACTATGGCTACACCTTC. Its protein product is CASSAQGDYGYTF.

This rearrangement joins TRBV6-6 to TRBJ1-1, with D uncertain. Trimming removed 5 bases at V and 3 bases at J, with 10 bases between. From germline, CDR1 is MNHNY and CDR2 SVGAGI (reference sequence). This CDR3 has 13 residues. The CDR3 reads CASSTDVHTEAFF. As DNA, the CDR3 is TGTGCCAGCAGTACGGACGTCCACACTGAAGCTTTCTTT.

The chain uses TRBV28 and TRBJ1-2, with 9 bases matching TRBD1. This CDR3 has 14 residues. V dropped 3 bases and J dropped 4; count of bases not matched to a gene: 3. Germline lookup yields CDR1 MDHEN and CDR2 SYDVKM. CDR3 in DNA: TGTGCCAGCAGTTTCCGGACAGGGGCCTATGGCTACACCTTC. This encodes CASSFRTGAYGYTF.

This clone was seen at least ten times. The rearrangement links TRBV11-2 to TRBJ2-3, with 7 bases matching TRBD2. This CDR3 contains 17 residues. Germline assignment: CDR1 SGHAT and CDR2 FQNNGV. With V trimmed by 0 bases and J by 2 bases, 8 bases remained unmatched. CDR3 DNA: TGTGCCAGCAGCTTAGATCTTAAACGGGGGGACACAGATACGCAGTATTTT. This encodes CASSLDLKRGDTDTQYF. Full variable domain (rest looked up from reference TRBV11-2 and TRBJ2-3): EAGVAQSPRYKIIEKRQSVAFWCNPISGHATLYWYQQILGQGPKLLIQFQNNGVVDDSQLPKDRFSAERLKGVDSTLKIQPAKLEDSAVYLCASSLDLKRGDTDTQYFGPGTRLTVL.

This clone was seen more than once but under ten times. The chain recombines TRBV5-4 with TRBJ1-2, with unresolved D. CDR3 size: 13 residues. Germline V gene lookup returns CDR1 SGHNT and CDR2 YYREEE (reference sequence). V lost 4 bases and J lost 4, with 11 bases in between. DNA of the CDR3: TGTGCCAGCAGCCCCGGACGGATCTATGGCTACACCTTC. Translation gives CASSPGRIYGYTF.

The gene calls are TRBV4-2 and TRBJ2-7, with TRBD2 matching over 8 bases. J lost 3 bases, V lost 6 bases, and 13 bases had no gene match. Germline loops: CDR1 LGHNA, CDR2 YNFKEQ. The CDR3 runs to 16 residues. CDR3 sequence: CASSRTGREGSYEQYF. In DNA form, the CDR3 reads TGTGCCAGCAGTAGGACGGGACGGGAGGGGAGCTACGAGCAGTACTTC.

The table lists this clone with a count of one. The chain links TRBV5-3 to TRBJ1-4, with D perhaps TRBD1 (6 bases). TRBV5-3 is an open reading frame whose function is uncertain. With 4 bases removed from V and 8 bases from J, the gap between germline ends came to 21 bases. The CDR3 extends over 16 amino acids. Here the CDR3 DNA reads TGTGCCAGAAGCCATCCGATGAACAGGGTCGACGAAAAACTGTTTTTT. Its translation: CARSHPMNRVDEKLFF.

The V and J genes are TRBV5-4 and TRBJ2-3, with D perhaps matching TRBD2 (5 bases). The CDR3 is 14 residues long. From germline, CDR1 is SGHNT and CDR2 YYREEE (reference sequence). Trimming removed 3 bases from V and 4 bases from J, with 12 bases in between. For the CDR3, the DNA is TGTGCCAGCAGCTCTCCGGACGGGGCAGATACGCAGTATTTT. It specifies CASSSPDGADTQYF.

This clone occurred many times. This same CDR3 is encoded by further DNA sequences in the sample. The V call is TRBV11-2, the J call TRBJ2-7; 8 bases line up with TRBD1. This CDR3 spans 13 amino acids. The germline V gene has CDR1 SGHAT and CDR2 FQNNGV. V lost 1 base and J lost 6; bases outside the gene matches: 2. This chain's CDR3 is CASSLVTGGEQYF. DNA of the CDR3: TGTGCCAGCAGCTTAGTCACAGGGGGCGAGCAGTACTTC.

As to this clone: Other nucleotide sequences in the sample specify the same CDR3. The genes are TRBV5-1 and TRBJ2-1, with 7 bases fitting TRBD2. The germline CDR1 and CDR2 sequences are SGHRS and YFSETQ. The CDR3 extends over 15 amino acids. With V trimmed by 2 bases and J by 8 bases, 10 bases remained unmatched. The CDR3, as DNA: TGCGCCAGCAGCTTAGGGAGGGAGGGCCGGGATGAGCAGTTCTTC. Protein: CASSLGREGRDEQFF. The variable domain in full, completed from reference TRBV5-1 and TRBJ2-1, reads KAGVTQTPRYLIKTRGQQVTLSCSPISGHRSVSWYQQTPGQGLQFLFEYFSETQRNKGNFPGRFSGRQFSNSRSEMNVSTLELGDSALYLCASSLGREGRDEQFFGPGTRLTVL.

This clone has more than one count but fewer than ten. The genes are TRBV5-4 and TRBJ1-5; D might be TRBD1 (5 bases). V lost 5 bases, J lost 0 bases, and 12 bases lay in between. The CDR3 contains 15 residues. The V gene's germline CDR1 is SGHNT and CDR2 YYREEE (reference sequence). CDR3 region: CASSNAGGSNQPQHF. DNA for the CDR3: TGTGCCAGCAGTAACGCGGGGGGTAGCAATCAGCCCCAGCATTTT. Full variable domain (outside the CDR3, taken from reference TRBV5-4 and TRBJ1-5): ETGVTQSPTHLIKTRGQQVTLRCSSQSGHNTVSWYQQALGQGPQFIFQYYREEENGRGNFPPRFSGLQFPNYSSELNVNALELDDSALYLCASSNAGGSNQPQHFGDGTRLSIL.

The rearrangement uses TRBV29-1 and TRBJ1-3, with 8 bases that match TRBD1. V gave up 6 bases and J gave up 0 bases; unmatched junction bases: 7. The length of the CDR3 is 15 residues. Germline loops: CDR1 SQVTM, CDR2 ANQGSEA. CDR3 residues: CSVWDRTNSGNTIYF. CDR3 sequence (DNA): TGCAGCGTATGGGACAGGACCAACTCTGGAAACACCATATATTTT.

This rearrangement joins TRBV5-1 to TRBJ1-1, with D maybe TRBD1 (5 bases). Trimming removed 1 base at V and 1 base at J, with 11 bases between. The CDR3 length is 15 residues. Per the germline V gene, CDR1 is SGHRS and CDR2 is YFSETQ. The CDR3 DNA is TGCGCCAGCAGCTTGCCAGCAGGGTCGAACACTGAAGCTTTCTTT. Translating it yields CASSLPAGSNTEAFF.

The chain links TRBV7-2 to TRBJ2-5; D is possibly TRBD1 (5 bases). CDR1 and CDR2 from the germline V gene are SGHTA and FQGNSA. V shed 2 bases and J shed 3 bases, with 16 bases lying between them. The CDR3 is 16 residues long. CDR3 protein: CASSLNSQGRKETQYF. CDR3 DNA sequence: TGTGCCAGCAGCTTAAACTCGCAGGGAAGGAAAGAGACCCAGTACTTC.

The chain has TRBV28 and TRBJ2-1, with D perhaps matching TRBD1 or TRBD2 (6 bases each). Germline V gives CDR1 MDHEN, CDR2 SYDVKM. V was trimmed by 6 bases and J by 6 bases, leaving 21 bases between them. The CDR3 extends over 16 amino acids. The CDR3 protein is CASSLPSGGTFNEQFF. For the CDR3, the DNA is TGTGCCAGCAGCCTCCCTTCGGGCGGGACATTCAATGAGCAGTTCTTC.

The chain uses TRBV18 and TRBJ2-7; the match to TRBD1 covers 11 bases. Looked up from germline, CDR1 is KGHSH and CDR2 is LQKENI. This CDR3 has 16 residues. V shed 3 bases, J shed 5 bases, and the junction held 9 bases outside the gene matches. The DNA of the CDR3 is TGTGCCAGCTCACCCCTGCGGGACAGGGGGACCCACGAGCAGTACTTC. It codes for CASSPLRDRGTHEQYF.

The chain's CDR3 is CASSYGGDEQYF. The CDR3 DNA follows: TGTGCCAGCAGCTACGGGGGGGACGAGCAGTACTTC. The chain joins TRBV11-2 to TRBJ2-7; TRBD2 aligns across 8 bases. The CDR3 has 12 amino acids. V gave up 4 bases and J gave up 5 bases; unmatched junction bases: 1. The germline CDR1 and CDR2 sequences are SGHAT and FQNNGV.

The V and J genes are TRBV20-1 and TRBJ2-3; D remains ambiguous. The germline V gene encodes CDR1 DFQATT and CDR2 SNEGSKA (reference sequence). V shed 3 bases and J shed 6 bases, with 7 bases lying between them. The CDR3 consists of 11 residues. The CDR3: CSASLIDTQYF. CDR3 in DNA: TGCAGTGCTAGTTTAATTGATACGCAGTATTTT.